The clone carrying this T cell receptor beta chain was picked up a small number of times. CDR3 length equals 12 residues. V was trimmed by 6 bases and J by 6 bases, leaving 8 bases between them. The sample comes from a study of Ad26.COV2.S vaccination and SARS-CoV-2 variants. About the research overall: Once or twice, 56 days apart, Ad26.COV2.S was delivered intramuscularly.

The sample's treatment: 15 to 20 received Ad26.COV2.S at low or high dose, single or two shots; about five received placebo; per-sample allocation not given. Samples came from day 63 after the first vaccine or placebo injection. Boston hosted the donor, who was an adult aged 18-55 years. The table came from immunoSEQ multiplex PCR; TCRdb's copy has only in-frame clones and leaves some out. The repertoire consists of more than 350,000 clones, with around 90% occurring once and the leading ten covering 9.5% to 15%. The receptor was isolated from a person between 18 and 59 years old who received the Ad26.COV2.S COVID-19 vaccine or a placebo. The starting material was peripheral blood, obtained in a trial of Ad26.COV2.S vaccine versus placebo. The chain couples TRBV12-3 or TRBV12-4 to TRBJ2-2; D perhaps matches TRBD2 (5 bases). The CDR3 here is CASRRESGELFF. The CDR3 nucleotides are TGTGCCAGCAGGAGGGAGTCCGGGGAGCTGTTTTTT.